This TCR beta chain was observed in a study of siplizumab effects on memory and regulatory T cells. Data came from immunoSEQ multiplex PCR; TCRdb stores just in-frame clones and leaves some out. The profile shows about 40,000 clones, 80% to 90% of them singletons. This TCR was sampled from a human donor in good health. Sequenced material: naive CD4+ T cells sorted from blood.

CDR3 nucleotides: TGTGCCAGCGGGCGGACGGGGAACACTGAAGCTTTCTTT. Its protein is CASGRTGNTEAFF. V usage is TRBV6-5 and J usage is TRBJ1-1; D is undetermined. V dropped 8 bases and J dropped 1 base, with 11 bases sitting between them. CDR1 and CDR2 from the germline V gene are MNHEY and SVGAGI. This CDR3 contains 13 residues.